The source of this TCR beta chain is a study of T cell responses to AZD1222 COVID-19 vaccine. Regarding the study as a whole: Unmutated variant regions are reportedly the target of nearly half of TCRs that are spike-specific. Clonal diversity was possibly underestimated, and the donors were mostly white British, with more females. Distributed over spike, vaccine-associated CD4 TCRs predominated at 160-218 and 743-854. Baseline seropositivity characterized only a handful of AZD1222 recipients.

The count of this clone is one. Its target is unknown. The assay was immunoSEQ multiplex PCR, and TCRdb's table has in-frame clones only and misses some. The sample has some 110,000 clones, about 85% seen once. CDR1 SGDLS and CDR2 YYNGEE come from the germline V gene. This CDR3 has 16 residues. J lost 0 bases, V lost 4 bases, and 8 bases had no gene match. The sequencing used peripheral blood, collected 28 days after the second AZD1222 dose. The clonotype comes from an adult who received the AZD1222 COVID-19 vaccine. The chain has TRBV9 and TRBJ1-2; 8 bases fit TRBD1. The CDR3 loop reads CASSFLGTGSNYGYTF. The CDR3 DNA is TGTGCCAGCAGCTTCCTAGGGACAGGATCTAACTATGGCTACACCTTC. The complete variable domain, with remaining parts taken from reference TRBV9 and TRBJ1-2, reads DSGVTQTPKHLITATGQRVTLRCSPRSGDLSVYWYQQSLDQGLQFLIQYYNGEERAKGNILERFSAQQFPDLHSELNLSSLELGDSALYFCASSFLGTGSNYGYTFGSGTRLTVV.